Shown below are 6 T cell receptor beta chains from a single sample sequenced in a study of control samples from healthy donors and cancer patients. Produced via immunoSEQ multiplex PCR; TCRdb's table is partial and in-frame only. Of over 100,000 clones listed, 75% to 95% are singletons. The material sequenced was blood. The receptors stem from a man in his forties in good health.

Note on this clone: This CDR3 is also generated by other DNA sequences in the sample. The genes are TRBV5-1 and TRBJ2-1; 8 nucleotides agree with TRBD1. The CDR3 is made up of 14 amino acids. Germline V CDR1 and CDR2: SGHRS, YFSETQ. The V segment lost 0 bases and the J segment 4 bases; nucleotides outside the gene matches: 0. In nucleotides, the CDR3 is TGCGCCAGCAGCTTGGGGGACAGGTACAATGAGCAGTTCTTC. Translating it yields CASSLGDRYNEQFF.

The V gene is TRBV7-9, the J gene TRBJ1-5, with D possibly matching TRBD1 (5 bases). CDR1 and CDR2 from the germline V gene are SEHNR and FQNEAQ (reference sequence). This CDR3 is built from 15 residues. V lost 5 bases to trimming and J lost 1 base, with 12 bases between them. Here the CDR3 reads CASSDPTESNQPQHF. DNA for the CDR3: TGTGCCAGCAGCGATCCGACAGAAAGCAATCAGCCCCAGCATTTT.

The rearrangement uses TRBV5-5 and TRBJ2-3; 9 bases agree with TRBD2. The CDR3 runs to 13 residues. V trimming: 4 bases; J trimming: 6 bases; junction bases outside the gene matches: 3. Germline V gene sequence: CDR1 SGHKS, CDR2 YYEKEE (reference sequence). CDR3 amino acids: CASSITSGDTQYF. CDR3 DNA sequence: TGTGCCAGCAGCATAACTAGCGGGGATACGCAGTATTTT.

The J gene is TRBJ2-2, the V gene TRBV9, with 12 bases lining up with TRBD1. The length of the CDR3 is 16 residues. Germline lookup yields CDR1 SGDLS and CDR2 YYNGEE. V shed 4 bases, J shed 5 bases, and the junction held 6 bases outside the gene matches. This CDR3 is CASSTGTGGRTGELFF. The DNA of the CDR3 is TGTGCCAGCAGCACGGGGACAGGGGGCCGGACCGGGGAGCTGTTTTTT.

The rearrangement links TRBV15 to TRBJ2-7; TRBD1 might be the D (6 bases). This CDR3 is built from 14 residues. Germline V CDR1 and CDR2: LNHNV, YYDKDF (reference sequence). Trimming cost V 6 bases and J 5 bases, with 17 bases left between them. The CDR3 sequence is CATRAQGSFNEQYF. In DNA form, the CDR3 reads TGTGCCACCAGGGCCCAGGGGTCCTTCAACGAGCAGTACTTC.

This chain joins TRBV28 and TRBJ1-5, with D hard to call. The V gene's germline CDR1 is MDHEN and CDR2 SYDVKM. The CDR3 runs to 14 residues. V was shortened by 2 bases and J by 3 bases, with 8 bases between the two germline ends. The CDR3 sequence is CASSLGGDNQPQHF. DNA of the CDR3: TGTGCCAGCAGTTTAGGCGGGGACAATCAGCCCCAGCATTTT.